The 26 T cell receptor beta chains below were found in one sample sequenced in a study of low-dose radiotherapy and immunotherapy resistance in tumors (dated by TCRdb to between 2021 and 2024). Reading the label with the study, this specimen's time point is: after trial treatment. The treatment or condition label on this specimen signifies: LDRT plus nivolumab, ipilimumab, low-dose cyclophosphamide and aspirin (RACIN trial). The listed sequencing device is Illumina HiSeq 2500. First-strand cDNA was synthesized using Superscript III and a set of TRAV- and TRBV-specific primers, so that both TCRalpha and TCRbeta chains were covered. TCRs were amplified with Phusion for about 21 PCR cycles, with a constant-region primer paired with the adapter attached to the V primers. Using fastp at Q25 and MiXCR, TCRdb reprocessed the public reads and kept productive beta chains. Rows matching on CDR3 protein sequence are summarized as one entry with the most common DNA and genes. For this sample there are 50,000 or so distinct CDR3 sequences; about 23% appear just once. Jointly, the top ten make up approximately 6.4% of the sample.

The sequenced sample was PBMCs, obtained after low-dose radiotherapy plus immunotherapy. The receptors originated from a male donor with prostate cancer.

This clonotype was recorded at least ten times. The V and J genes are TRBV12-3 or TRBV12-4 and TRBJ1-2; D is perhaps TRBD1 (6 bases). The CDR3 sequence is 15 residues long. V lost 0 bases, J lost 1 base, and 9 bases lay in between. CDR3 sequence reads: CASSLADSYNYGYTF. DNA of the CDR3: TGTGCCAGCAGTTTAGCGGACAGCTATAACTATGGCTACACCTTC.

This clonotype occurred many times. This rearrangement joins TRBV6-5 to TRBJ1-6, with D perhaps matching TRBD1 (5 bases). Germline CDR1 is MNHEY and CDR2 is SVGAGI. This CDR3 contains 16 residues. V was cut by 3 bases and J by 14 bases, with 23 bases left in between. The CDR3 loop reads CASSYREGRNIITLHF. The CDR3 nucleotides are TGTGCCAGCAGTTATCGGGAGGGACGGAACATCATAACCCTCCACTTT.

This clonotype was observed many times. This chain links TRBV30 with TRBJ2-3; D might be TRBD1 (6 bases). Trimming stripped 4 bases from V and 3 bases from J, with 11 bases between. The CDR3 runs 13 residues. Germline V lookup: CDR1 GTSNPN, CDR2 SVGIG (reference sequence). The DNA for the CDR3 is TGTGCCTGGACTGGGGGCAGAACAGATACGCAGTATTTT. Translated: CAWTGGRTDTQYF.

This clonotype was seen ten or more times. This chain joins TRBV7-9 and TRBJ1-5; D is unresolved. The V end was cut by 1 base, the J end by 5 bases, with 9 bases between. The germline V gene has CDR1 SEHNR and CDR2 FQNEAQ (reference sequence). The CDR3 spans 14 residues. The CDR3 is CASSLGVSDQPQHF. DNA for the CDR3: TGTGCCAGCAGCTTAGGGGTCTCCGATCAGCCCCAGCATTTT.

This clonotype was counted ten times or more. The chain links TRBV3-1 to TRBJ1-4, with D unresolved. The CDR3 consists of 15 residues. V lost 4 bases, J lost 0 bases, and 9 bases lay in between. CDR1 LGHDT and CDR2 YNNKEL come from the germline V gene (reference sequence). This CDR3 reads CASSPARATNEKLFF. The CDR3 coding sequence is TGTGCCAGCAGCCCGGCCCGGGCAACTAATGAAAAACTGTTTTTT.

Comment on this clonotype: A far larger clone is one base from this, pointing to a likely read error. The gene calls are TRBV11-2 and TRBJ2-7; D might be TRBD2 (7 bases). The CDR3 is 15 amino acids. Trimming took 5 bases from V and 7 from J, leaving 21 bases between them. Germline V lookup: CDR1 SGHAT, CDR2 FQNNGV. The CDR3 bases are TGTGCCAGCAGCCCGCCCCGCGGGGGCTTCAATGAGCAGTACTTC. Translating it yields CASSPPRGGFNEQYF.

This clonotype was found many times. V and J are TRBV6-6 and TRBJ2-1; tentatively, D is TRBD1 (6 bases). In germline, CDR1 is MNHNY, CDR2 SVGAGI (reference sequence). Trimming removed 5 bases from V and 9 bases from J, with 17 bases in between. The CDR3 spans 14 residues. CDR3 bases: TGTGCCAGCAGTAACCAACAGGGAATCGGTGAGCAGTTCTTC. This sequence encodes CASSNQQGIGEQFF.

This clonotype was seen repeatedly, ten times or more. The chain uses TRBV11-2 and TRBJ2-3; D is ambiguous. The CDR3 runs to 13 residues. The germline gives CDR1 SGHAT, CDR2 FQNNGV. Trimming took 1 base from V and 2 from J, leaving 4 bases between them. The CDR3 is CASSLVTTDTQYF. As DNA, the CDR3 is TGTGCCAGCAGCTTAGTCACCACAGATACGCAGTATTTT.

The chain has TRBV20-1 and TRBJ1-1; tentative D call: TRBD1 (6 bases). Trimming stripped 6 bases from V and 6 bases from J, with 20 bases between. Germline lookup yields CDR1 DFQATT and CDR2 SNEGSKA (reference sequence). This CDR3 has 14 amino acids. DNA of the CDR3: TGCAGTGCCCCCCTGGGGGCTTACCCCGCTGAAGCTTTCTTT. Translated: CSAPLGAYPAEAFF.

This clonotype showed up many times. The chain carries TRBV30 and TRBJ2-7, with D possibly TRBD2 on 6 matching bases. The CDR3 spans 12 residues. Germline V gives CDR1 GTSNPN, CDR2 SVGIG (reference sequence). V was trimmed by 5 bases and J by 2 bases, leaving 10 bases between them. This chain's CDR3 is CAWGGTTYEQYF. Written as DNA, the CDR3 is TGTGCCTGGGGAGGGACCACCTACGAGCAGTACTTC.

Ten or more counts support this clonotype. The V call is TRBV7-9, the J call TRBJ2-2; no clear D. V was cut by 7 bases and J by 6 bases, with 15 bases left in between. The CDR3 is 14 amino acids. Germline CDR1 reads SEHNR; CDR2 reads FQNEAQ (reference sequence). CDR3 protein: CASIPPRRSGELFF. The DNA of the CDR3 is TGTGCCAGCATCCCGCCCAGACGGTCCGGGGAGCTGTTTTTT.

The J gene is TRBJ2-3, the V gene TRBV7-9; tentative D call: TRBD1 (7 bases). From germline, CDR1 is SEHNR and CDR2 FQNEAQ (reference sequence). Trimming shortened V by 5 bases and J by 2 bases, and 20 bases separated the two germline ends. This CDR3 comprises 17 residues. Here the CDR3 reads CASSAQQGGLYTDTQYF. CDR3 nucleotide sequence: TGTGCCAGCAGCGCTCAGCAGGGGGGCCTCTACACAGATACGCAGTATTTT. The full variable domain, completed using reference TRBV7-9 and TRBJ2-3, is DTGVSQNPRHKITKRGQNVTFRCDPISEHNRLYWYRQTLGQGPEFLTYFQNEAQLEKSRLLSDRFSAERPKGSFSTLEIQRTEQGDSAMYLCASSAQQGGLYTDTQYFGPGTRLTVL.

Comment on this clonotype: A read error is the likely source, as a far larger clone sits one nucleotide away. The rearrangement uses TRBV27 and TRBJ2-7; 7 positions match TRBD2. The CDR3 loop spans 15 amino acids. The germline CDR1 and CDR2 sequences are MNHEY and SMNVEV (reference sequence). V lost 3 bases and J lost 7; bases outside the gene matches: 12. The CDR3 is CASSFWRESLNEQYF. The CDR3 DNA reads TGTGCCAGCAGTTTTTGGCGGGAGTCTTTGAATGAGCAGTACTTC.

This clonotype appeared many times. This sequence joins TRBV15 and TRBJ1-4; TRBD1 is a possible D gene (5 bases). The V gene's germline CDR1 is LNHNV and CDR2 YYDKDF (reference sequence). CDR3 length: 15 amino acids. V shed 5 bases and J shed 7 bases, with 17 bases lying between them. The CDR3 DNA is TGTGCCACCAGCGGATACGCCCGGCAGGGTGAAAAACTGTTTTTT. Its translation: CATSGYARQGEKLFF.

This clonotype has ten or more counts. The chain combines TRBV28 with TRBJ1-5; D is unresolved. The CDR3 consists of 13 residues. Germline values: CDR1 MDHEN, CDR2 SYDVKM. The V gene lost 4 bases and the J gene lost 7 bases, with 11 bases spanning the gap. The CDR3, as DNA: TGTGCCAGCAGTTCTGGGTTTCGGCAGCCCCAGCATTTT. Amino acids: CASSSGFRQPQHF. The full variable domain, with the rest looked up from reference TRBV28 and TRBJ1-5, is DVKVTQSSRYLVKRTGEKVFLECVQDMDHENMFWYRQDPGLGLRLIYFSYDVKMKEKGDIPEGYSVSREKKERFSLILESASTNQTSMYLCASSSGFRQPQHFGDGTRLSIL.

Comments on this clonotype: A read error likely explains this, since a far larger clone differs by one base. This chain links TRBV20-1 with TRBJ2-7; 9 bases match TRBD2. This CDR3 contains 14 residues. J gave up 7 bases and V 1 base, and 8 bases lay outside the gene matches. The V gene's germline CDR1 is DFQATT and CDR2 SNEGSKA (reference sequence). The CDR3 bases are TGCAGTGCTAGAGGCGCGGGAGGGTTCCTTGAGCAGTACTTC. Protein: CSARGAGGFLEQYF.

This clonotype has at least ten counts. V usage is TRBV20-1 and J usage is TRBJ2-1; 7 nucleotides line up with TRBD1. The V gene end was trimmed by 5 bases and the J gene end by 7 bases; junction bases not matched to a gene: 11. The CDR3 covers 14 residues. Germline CDR1 reads DFQATT; CDR2 reads SNEGSKA (reference sequence). The CDR3 nucleotides read TGCAGTGCTCCCCGGACAGGTTTTGGGAATGAGCAGTTCTTC. It encodes CSAPRTGFGNEQFF.

This clonotype has ten or more counts. The chain links TRBV6-2 or TRBV6-3 to TRBJ1-3; maybe TRBD1 (6 bases). This CDR3 comprises 15 residues. Germline assignment: CDR1 MNHEY and CDR2 SVGEGT. Trimming took off 5 bases at V and 0 bases at J, with 11 bases between the two ends. CDR3 DNA: TGTGCCAGCAGTGAAGGACAGTTCTCTGGAAACACCATATATTTT. Translation: CASSEGQFSGNTIYF.

This clonotype appeared many times. This chain connects TRBV10-3 to TRBJ2-3, with 8 bases lining up with TRBD2. Per germline, CDR1 ENHRY and CDR2 SYGVKD. This CDR3 spans 14 amino acids. V lost 9 bases and J lost 2; bases outside the gene matches: 7. Written as DNA, the CDR3 is TGTGCCATTGGGACTAGAGGATCCACAGATACGCAGTATTTT. As protein: CAIGTRGSTDTQYF.

This clonotype was detected ten times or more. This sequence joins TRBV6-1 and TRBJ2-7, with TRBD2 matching 7 bases. V shed 3 bases and J 2 bases; nucleotides not matched to a gene: 7. This CDR3 has 15 amino acids. CDR1 is MNHNS, CDR2 SASEGT, per germline. The CDR3 loop is CASSESGRGTYEQYF. CDR3 coding DNA: TGTGCCAGCAGTGAGTCGGGGCGGGGGACCTACGAGCAGTACTTC.

A note on this clonotype: The germline gene is not matched at one end of the junction; a read error may be the cause. In nucleotides, the CDR3 is TGCGCCAGCAGCTTGGGACTAGCGGAGCGGCAGTCCTTC. Translating gives CASSLGLAERQSF. V usage is TRBV5-1 and J usage is TRBJ2-1; TRBD2 matches 9 bases. CDR1 is SGHRS and CDR2 is YFSETQ in the germline V gene. The CDR3 has 13 amino acids. The variable domain in full, with the rest retrieved from reference TRBV5-1 and TRBJ2-1, is KAGVTQTPRYLIKTRGQQVTLSCSPISGHRSVSWYQQTPGQGLQFLFEYFSETQRNKGNFPGRFSGRQFSNSRSEMNVSTLELGDSALYLCASSLGLAERQSFGPGTRLTVL.

At least ten counts were recorded for this clonotype. The gene calls are TRBV10-3 and TRBJ1-2, with 12 nucleotides matching TRBD1. Germline loops: CDR1 ENHRY, CDR2 SYGVKD. V shed 6 bases and J 4 bases; nucleotides not matched to a gene: 12. There are 17 residues in the CDR3. The CDR3 nucleotides read TGTGCCATCAGAATTAGTGGGACAGGGGGCTCGGGCTATGGCTACACCTTC. Protein sequence: CAIRISGTGGSGYGYTF.

Notes on this clonotype: A junction end diverges from the germline sequence, so it may reflect a read error. This chain links TRBV5-3 with TRBJ2-7, with 8 bases fitting TRBD2. TRBV5-3 is noted as an ORF with a role that remains uncertain. This CDR3 is 14 amino acids long. The CDR3 bases are TGTGCCAGCAGCTTAACCGCGGGGGGCTACGAGCAGTACTTC. Protein: CASSLTAGGYEQYF.

As to this clonotype: A much larger clonotype is one base distant, so this may be a read error. The chain has TRBV12-3 or TRBV12-4 and TRBJ2-3, with 7 bases identical to TRBD2. Trimming cost V 2 bases and J 5 bases; bases outside gene matches: 13. The CDR3 is made up of 17 amino acids. CDR3 DNA: TGTGCCAGCAGTTTAACGGGAGCGGGAAGGCCGGGAGATACGCAGTATTTT. It encodes CASSLTGAGRPGDTQYF.

This clonotype was found many times. This chain uses TRBV6-1 with TRBJ1-5; D is ambiguous. Trimming left V 4 bases short and J 0 bases short, with 10 bases between. The V gene's germline CDR1 is MNHNS and CDR2 SASEGT. This CDR3 is built from 15 residues. CDR3 sequence: CASSAPADSNQPQHF. The DNA for the CDR3 is TGTGCCAGCAGTGCACCGGCAGATAGCAATCAGCCCCAGCATTTT.

Comment on this clonotype: A far larger clone is only one base removed, so a read error is likely. The V gene is TRBV5-8, the J gene TRBJ2-7, with 11 bases matching TRBD2. The CDR3 sequence is 15 residues long. Germline-derived CDR1 and CDR2 are SGHTS and YDEGEE. The V segment lost 3 bases and the J segment 3 bases; nucleotides outside the gene matches: 5. The CDR3 nucleotides are TGTGCCAGCAGCTCACTAGCGGGGGCCGACTACGAGCAGTACTTC. Translation: CASSSLAGADYEQYF. Supplemented by reference TRBV5-8 and TRBJ2-7, the full variable domain reads EAGVTQSPTHLIKTRGQQATLRCSPISGHTSVYWYQQALGLGLQFLLWYDEGEERNRGNFPPRFSGRQFPNYSSELNVNALELEDSALYLCASSSLAGADYEQYFGPGTRLTVT.